The TCR beta chain described here comes from a study of blood T cell repertoires in COVID-19. Study-wide background: The United States, Italy and Spain supplied acute and convalescent COVID-19 samples. PBMCs, B-cell-depleted T cells, or T cells were the source of the cDNA or gDNA that made up the material.

Germline CDR1 reads WSHSY; CDR2 reads SAAADI. V lost 8 bases and J 2 bases, leaving 10 bases between the germline ends. The CDR3 runs 13 residues. In the study's own analysis: Nucleated cell counts were estimated from reference gene primer amplification. Some clones are missing from TCRdb's copy, which holds only in-frame ones; the method was immunoSEQ multiplex PCR. Clone size and V and J calls were adopted from that table, with D and trimming inferred from the DNA. The table records 50,000 to 75,000 clones, about 73% of them present only once. This clone was counted a single time. This receptor was obtained from a woman aged 45-59 years with active or convalescent COVID-19. V gene TRBV10-2 combines with J gene TRBJ1-3; no firm D call. Specimen: peripheral blood. This chain's CDR3 is CASSAGTGNTIYF. The CDR3 DNA reads TGCGCCAGCTCCGCAGGAACTGGAAACACCATATATTTT.